The T cell receptor beta chain described here comes from a study of beta chain features in type 1 diabetes. Findings and limits, study-wide: All four CD4+ subsets from Type 1 diabetes patients carried moderately but significantly shorter TCRB CDR3s.

Reverse transcription of all isolated RNA meant that expressed TCRB transcripts were sequenced. Repertoires were generated with immunoSEQ multiplex PCR, while TCRdb's copy carries only in-frame clones and drops some. Here the sample spans a few hundred thousand clones, roughly a tenth being singletons. About this clone itself: What it binds is not known.

Germline V gene sequence: CDR1 LGHNA, CDR2 YNFKEQ. The CDR3 sequence is 15 residues long. V was pared by 3 bases and J by 0 bases, with 11 bases between. Sorted populations all exceeded 98% purity. The gene calls are TRBV4-2 and TRBJ1-2, with D perhaps TRBD1 (5 bases). The specimen sequenced was naive CD4+ T cells from blood. This clonotype was obtained from a man aged 25 to 40 with type 1 diabetes. CDR3 coding DNA: TGTGCCAGCAGCCATTCAGACAGATCTAACTATGGCTACACCTTC. It yields the protein CASSHSDRSNYGYTF.